This section outlines one T cell receptor (beta chain) sequence together with its context. It lacks a known antigen. Mismatch with germline at one junction end may stem from a read error. The immunoSEQ Assay was used to sequence TCR beta CDR3 regions from DNA. The original methods were these. T cell density was computed as TCR beta template counts normalized to usable DNA estimated by amplifying housekeeping genes. Richness was estimated with the preseqR package, extrapolating to 400,000 templates for PBMC samples and 120,000 templates for tissue samples. Clonality was defined by subtracting Pielou's evenness from one. Tissue-enriched TCRs were identified by differential abundance testing using productive amino-acid clonotypes, minimum total count 5 and alpha 0.1. The Jaccard Index and the Morisita Overlap Index were used to measure repertoire overlap between compartments. GLIPH clustered TCR beta CDR3s with public tetramer-defined viral CDR3s; viral motifs required at least three viral sequences plus V-gene enrichment. The source is immuneACCESS, and TCRdb retained only in-frame sequences with V and J called. Part of the clones is not carried over; for the studies checked, unresolved V genes explain less than half of this, and the remainder is unexplained. V and J calls plus clone size are reproduced from that table; the DNA served to infer D and trimming. The sample table contains some 28,000 clones; only one count was recorded for roughly 90% of them. 6% to 7% of the sample is taken by the ten largest.

This entry comes from a study of T cells in localized non-small cell lung cancer (dated by TCRdb to about 2020). As for the study more broadly: The study examined T cell repertoires in 236 patients with early-stage NSCLC and compared tumors with uninvolved tumor-adjacent lungs. All 240 or so NSCLC patients in the cohort were treatment-naive and had localized lung tumors that were resected. Of the NSCLC patients, about 130 were male and some 97 were female, and the mean age was around 66 years. Summary of the overall study and its limitations: Because the study design was exploratory, TCR variables were selected using unadjusted p-values without false-discovery rate correction. Because multi-region sequencing of the tumors was not done, intratumor heterogeneity could not be ruled out. Higher T cell density in blood was associated with longer overall survival, whereas higher clonality in adjacent lung was associated with shorter survival. Of the top 100 tumor clones, a median of approximately 60 were detected in paired uninvolved adjacent lung; 28 were also among that lung's top 100. The highest T cell clonality was observed in uninvolved tumor-adjacent lung, where clonality exceeded that of tumor, suggesting that antigenic responses were more focused in uninvolved tumor-adjacent lung.

At diagnosis, tumor, uninvolved tumor-adjacent lung and peripheral blood were collected and then preserved as a mix of FFPE and fresh-frozen material. For TCR repertoire profiling, the blood samples were analyzed as peripheral blood mononuclear cells. The germline V gene encodes CDR1 SNHLY and CDR2 FYNNEI. The CDR3 measures 13 amino acids from cysteine to phenylalanine. Only CDR3 DNA remains: 39 bases, in frame from the first base. Here the sequenced sample was peripheral blood, taken before any cancer treatment. This sequence originates from a male donor aged 60 or over with stage I lung adenocarcinoma. The rearranged segments are TRBV2 and TRBJ1-5; too little of a D gene remains to name it. The DNA reads as follows: TGTGCCAGCAGGGAAGAATATCATCAGCCCCAGCATTTT. Translated, this is CASREEYHQPQHF.